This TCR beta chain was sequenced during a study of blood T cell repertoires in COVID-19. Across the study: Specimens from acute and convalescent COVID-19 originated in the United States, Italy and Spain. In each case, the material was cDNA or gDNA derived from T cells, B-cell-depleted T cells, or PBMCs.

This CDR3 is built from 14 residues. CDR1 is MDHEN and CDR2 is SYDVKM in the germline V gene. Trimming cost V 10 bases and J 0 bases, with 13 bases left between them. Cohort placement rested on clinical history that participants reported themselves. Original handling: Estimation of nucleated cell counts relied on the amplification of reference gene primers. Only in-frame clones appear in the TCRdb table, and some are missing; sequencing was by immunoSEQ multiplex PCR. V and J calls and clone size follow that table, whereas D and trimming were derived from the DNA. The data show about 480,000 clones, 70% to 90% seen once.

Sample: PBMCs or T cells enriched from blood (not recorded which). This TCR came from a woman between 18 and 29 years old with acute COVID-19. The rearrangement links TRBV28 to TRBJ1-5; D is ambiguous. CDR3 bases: TGTGCCACCACGCCCGGGGATAGCAATCAGCCCCAGCATTTT. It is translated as CATTPGDSNQPQHF.